A single sample is the source of the 28 T cell receptor beta chains below, sequenced in a study of T-cell memory formation after mild COVID-19 (dated by TCRdb to 2020 to 2022). The library was made by 5' RACE. For sequencing, an Illumina NovaSeq 6000 was employed. The public reads were run again by TCRdb, first through fastp at Q25 and then through MiXCR, and only productive beta chains were kept. Entries that share a CDR3 protein sequence are merged under the most common genes and DNA. The sample yields 350,000 to 550,000 distinct CDR3 sequences; approximately 19% were counted once. The ten largest clones capture 20% to 25% of the sample. Sequencing was done on a sample of PBMCs or a T cell subset sorted from them (not recorded which). The receptors shown here come from a man younger than 35 who had mild COVID-19 (a few samples of this study predate the infection). The sample titles of this study are shuffled in the database, so cell type and time point are left out; the donor was told from shared clones.

This chain uses TRBV6-5 with TRBJ1-6; a possible D gene is TRBD1 (5 bases). Germline V CDR1 and CDR2: MNHEY, SVGAGI. The CDR3 extends over 13 amino acids. V lost 10 bases and J 12 bases, leaving 19 bases between the germline ends. The CDR3 nucleotides are TGTGCCACAATAGGAGGGGTCTTGGGACCCCTCCACTTT. Translation: CATIGGVLGPLHF.

V gene TRBV7-6 combines with J gene TRBJ2-5; 9 nucleotides agree with TRBD1. With V trimmed by 6 bases and J by 5 bases, 16 bases remained unmatched. CDR1 and CDR2 from the germline V gene are SGHVS and FNYEAQ. The CDR3 spans 17 residues. The CDR3 sequence: CASSESDRGLGAETQYF. The CDR3 bases are TGTGCCAGCAGTGAATCGGACAGGGGTTTGGGAGCGGAGACCCAGTACTTC.

In this sample, this clonotype turned up once. The rearrangement links TRBV6-2 or TRBV6-3 to TRBJ2-2, with 8 positions matching TRBD2. The germline gives CDR1 MNHEY, CDR2 SVGEGT. The CDR3 has 17 amino acids. J gave up 3 bases and V 8 bases, and 14 bases lay outside the gene matches. The CDR3: CASSGRGGGSYTGELFF. DNA of the CDR3: TGTGCCAGCTCCGGGAGGGGCGGGGGCTCCTACACCGGGGAGCTGTTTTTT.

V and J are TRBV20-1 and TRBJ2-3, with D perhaps TRBD2 (6 bases). CDR1 is DFQATT, CDR2 SNEGSKA, per germline (reference sequence). CDR3 size: 13 residues. CDR3 nucleotides: TGCAGGGCGGGGCATAGGGACACAGATACGCAGTATTTT. This codes for CRAGHRDTDTQYF.

This chain links TRBV7-9 with TRBJ2-1; 13 positions match TRBD2. There are 18 residues in the CDR3. With 3 bases clipped from V and 6 bases from J, the junction kept 11 bases outside the gene matches. Germline lookup yields CDR1 SEHNR and CDR2 FQNEAQ (reference sequence). CDR3 sequence: CASSFSGLAGDQGNEQFF. The DNA for the CDR3 is TGTGCCAGCAGCTTTTCTGGACTAGCGGGGGATCAGGGCAATGAGCAGTTCTTC. Complete variable domain (other parts from reference TRBV7-9 and TRBJ2-1): DTGVSQNPRHKITKRGQNVTFRCDPISEHNRLYWYRQTLGQGPEFLTYFQNEAQLEKSRLLSDRFSAERPKGSFSTLEIQRTEQGDSAMYLCASSFSGLAGDQGNEQFFGPGTRLTVL.

This sequence joins TRBV6-2 or TRBV6-3 and TRBJ2-1; 7 nucleotides align to TRBD2. The CDR3 has 16 amino acids. The germline gives CDR1 MNHEY, CDR2 SVGEGT. The V and J ends lost 6 bases and 5 bases, in that order; junction bases with no gene match: 13. The CDR3, as DNA: TGTGCCAGCAGCGGTGGGGGGGTACTTGGAGACAATGAGCAGTTCTTC. Translating it yields CASSGGGVLGDNEQFF.

In this sample, this clonotype turned up a few times. This sequence joins TRBV4-1 and TRBJ1-5; the D gene is possibly TRBD1 (5 bases). V lost 5 bases and J 2 bases, leaving 13 bases between the germline ends. The CDR3 is 15 amino acids. Germline V gives CDR1 MGHRA, CDR2 YSYEKL. The CDR3, as DNA: TGCGCCAGCAGCGGGGGGGGATGGGGCAATCAGCCCCAGCATTTT. Its translation is CASSGGGWGNQPQHF.

The chain employs TRBV7-9 and TRBJ2-1; D might be TRBD1 or TRBD2, each matching 7 bases. Germline V gives CDR1 SEHNR, CDR2 FQNEAQ (reference sequence). The V end was cut by 5 bases, the J end by 9 bases, with 17 bases between. CDR3 length: 14 residues. The chain's CDR3 is CASSQGVGEGEQFF. The CDR3 DNA is TGTGCCAGCAGCCAGGGGGTCGGGGAGGGTGAGCAGTTCTTC. Using reference TRBV7-9 and TRBJ2-1 for the parts outside the CDR3, the full variable domain is DTGVSQNPRHKITKRGQNVTFRCDPISEHNRLYWYRQTLGQGPEFLTYFQNEAQLEKSRLLSDRFSAERPKGSFSTLEIQRTEQGDSAMYLCASSQGVGEGEQFFGPGTRLTVL.

This clonotype was counted a few times. The chain combines TRBV7-2 with TRBJ2-1, with a tentative D call TRBD2 (7 bases). Germline-derived CDR1 and CDR2 are SGHTA and FQGNSA. Trimming cost V 1 base and J 4 bases, with 17 bases left between them. The CDR3 covers 17 residues. The CDR3 nucleotides are TGTGCCAGCAGCTTAGTTCGAGGAGGGAGGGGGTACAATGAGCAGTTCTTC. It encodes CASSLVRGGRGYNEQFF.

The chain links TRBV11-2 to TRBJ1-4; TRBD1 aligns across 10 bases. V shed 3 bases, J shed 6 bases, and the junction held 7 bases outside the gene matches. CDR1 and CDR2 from the germline V gene are SGHAT and FQNNGV. CDR3 length equals 16 residues. The CDR3 DNA follows: TGTGCCAGCAGCTTTCCCCCCGGACAGGGGGATGAAAAACTGTTTTTT. Protein: CASSFPPGQGDEKLFF. Variable domain in full (rest from reference TRBV11-2 and TRBJ1-4): EAGVAQSPRYKIIEKRQSVAFWCNPISGHATLYWYQQILGQGPKLLIQFQNNGVVDDSQLPKDRFSAERLKGVDSTLKIQPAKLEDSAVYLCASSFPPGQGDEKLFFGSGTQLSVL.

This clonotype was picked up a small number of times. The chain uses TRBV25-1 and TRBJ2-1; the D is unclear. The V and J ends lost 2 bases and 10 bases respectively, with 12 bases between them. There are 13 residues in the CDR3. Germline CDR1 and CDR2: MGHDK and SYGVNS. The chain's CDR3 is CASSEPRRGEQFF. CDR3 in DNA: TGTGCCAGCAGTGAACCCCGTCGTGGGGAGCAGTTCTTC.

CDR3 region: CASSQARGITYEQYF. As DNA, the CDR3 is TGTGCCAGCAGCCAAGCCAGGGGGATCACCTACGAGCAGTACTTC. The chain recombines TRBV4-2 with TRBJ2-7, with TRBD1 matching 7 bases. Germline CDR1 reads LGHNA; CDR2 reads YNFKEQ. With 1 base clipped from V and 2 bases from J, the junction kept 5 bases outside the gene matches. This CDR3 has 15 amino acids.

With regard to this clonotype: Being one base from a much bigger clone, this may be a read error. The chain couples TRBV5-1 to TRBJ2-7; TRBD1 might be the D (6 bases). The V gene lost 8 bases and the J gene lost 5 bases, with 17 bases spanning the gap. Looked up from germline, CDR1 is SGHRS and CDR2 is YFSETQ. This CDR3 contains 13 residues. The DNA for the CDR3 is TGCGCCAGAAGAGTACAGGGTACGAACGAGCAGTACTTC. Protein: CARRVQGTNEQYF.

This clonotype was seen a few times. The CDR3 sequence is CASSLVDSQETQYF. The CDR3 DNA reads as TGCGCCAGCAGCCTAGTGGACAGTCAAGAGACCCAGTACTTC. The chain carries TRBV5-1 and TRBJ2-5; TRBD1 is a possible D gene (6 bases). The CDR3 spans 14 residues. CDR1 is SGHRS, CDR2 YFSETQ, per germline. The germline V and J ends were trimmed by 4 bases and 2 bases, with 12 bases remaining between them.

The J gene is TRBJ1-2, the V gene TRBV6-5, with TRBD1 matching 7 bases. The CDR3 covers 17 residues. The junction had 16 bases not matched to a gene; V was cut back by 6 bases and J by 3 bases. CDR1 and CDR2 (germline): MNHEY, SVGAGI. The CDR3 DNA follows: TGTGCCAGCAGCCAGCCCAGACAGGGTTCTAAGCACTATGGCTACACCTTC. Amino acids: CASSQPRQGSKHYGYTF.

This clonotype came up a few times. The rearrangement uses TRBV5-1 and TRBJ2-2, with TRBD1 matching 8 bases. Germline-derived CDR1 and CDR2 are SGHRS and YFSETQ. This CDR3 has 14 amino acids. J gave up 6 bases and V 6 bases, and 7 bases lay outside the gene matches. The CDR3: CASIFGTGAGELFF. CDR3 coding DNA: TGCGCCAGCATATTTGGGACAGGAGCCGGGGAGCTGTTTTTT.

This clonotype occurred many times. V usage is TRBV7-9 and J usage is TRBJ2-2, with 9 bases that match TRBD2. Germline V CDR1 and CDR2: SEHNR, FQNEAQ (reference sequence). The CDR3 totals 16 residues. V shed 5 bases, J shed 6 bases, and the junction held 10 bases outside the gene matches. The CDR3 loop reads CASSARLAEEPGELFF. For the CDR3, the DNA is TGTGCCAGCAGCGCACGACTAGCGGAAGAACCCGGGGAGCTGTTTTTT.

There are a few counts of this clonotype. V usage is TRBV4-3 and J usage is TRBJ2-5; tentatively, D is TRBD1 (6 bases). The length of the CDR3 is 14 residues. In germline, CDR1 is LGHNA, CDR2 YSLEER. Trimming stripped 3 bases from V and 5 bases from J, with 13 bases between. CDR3 coding DNA: TGCGCCAGCAGCCAGAACAGGGTCGTCGAGACCCAGTACTTC. It codes for CASSQNRVVETQYF.

The rearrangement joins TRBV12-3 or TRBV12-4 to TRBJ1-1, with a weak D call TRBD1 (5 bases). Trimming pared 6 bases from V and 2 bases from J, leaving 19 bases between. CDR3 length: 16 residues. In DNA, the CDR3 is TGTGCCAGCAGCAAGCATCAGGGCGGGGGAAACACTGAAGCTTTCTTT. Translating gives CASSKHQGGGNTEAFF.

This sequence joins TRBV7-8 and TRBJ2-1; TRBD2 might be the D (6 bases). Trimming left V 3 bases short and J 0 bases short, with 27 bases between. Germline V gene lookup returns CDR1 SGHVS and CDR2 FQNEAQ. The CDR3 length is 21 residues. The CDR3 bases are TGTGCCAGCAGCTTGAGCTTGGGACTCTCCGGTACTCAGAGCTCCTACAATGAGCAGTTCTTC. It yields the protein CASSLSLGLSGTQSSYNEQFF.

The chain recombines TRBV14 with TRBJ1-3; 12 bases are shared with TRBD1. The CDR3 is made up of 14 amino acids. V lost 6 bases and J lost 8; bases outside the gene matches: 5. The V gene's germline CDR1 is SGHDN and CDR2 FVKESK. CDR3 sequence (DNA): TGTGCCAGCAGGGGACAGGGGGCCGGACACACCATATATTTT. This sequence encodes CASRGQGAGHTIYF.

This chain joins TRBV7-6 and TRBJ1-3, with D unclear. V gave up 1 base and J gave up 1 base, with 8 bases separating them. The CDR3 length is 15 residues. CDR1 and CDR2 from the germline V gene are SGHVS and FNYEAQ. CDR3 nucleotide sequence: TGTGCCAGCAGCTTAGTAAAAGGGTCTGGAAACACCATATATTTT. It translates to CASSLVKGSGNTIYF.

The V and J genes are TRBV24-1 and TRBJ2-3; D gene ambiguous. This CDR3 spans 14 amino acids. CDR1 and CDR2 from the germline V gene are KGHDR and SFDVKD. Trimming took off 9 bases at V and 4 bases at J, with 16 bases between the two ends. CDR3 region: CATAQCGAADTQYF. CDR3 nucleotide sequence: TGTGCCACCGCTCAATGTGGCGCGGCAGATACGCAGTATTTT.

This clonotype was counted between two and nine times. The chain carries TRBV5-1 and TRBJ2-2; TRBD2 is a possible D gene (5 bases). This CDR3 has 15 amino acids. The germline V gene has CDR1 SGHRS and CDR2 YFSETQ. V lost 2 bases and J 1 base, leaving 9 bases between the germline ends. CDR3 in DNA: TGCGCCAGCAGCTTCGGAGGAGGGAACACCGGGGAGCTGTTTTTT. Amino acid sequence: CASSFGGGNTGELFF.

The chain links TRBV23-1 to TRBJ2-7; 7 bases are shared with TRBD2. TRBV23-1 is reported as an ORF; its role is uncertain. There are 13 residues in the CDR3. The V gene end was trimmed by 8 bases and the J gene end by 4 bases; junction bases not matched to a gene: 8. The CDR3 sequence: CASDKRRGYEQYV. CDR3 DNA: TGCGCCAGCGATAAGAGGCGGGGGTACGAGCAGTACGTC.

This clonotype was counted between two and nine times. A single base separates this from a much larger clone, so it may be a read error. This chain joins TRBV5-1 and TRBJ1-1, with unresolved D. The germline V and J ends were trimmed by 0 bases and 2 bases, with 2 bases remaining between them. The germline CDR1 and CDR2 sequences are SGHRS and YFSETQ. This CDR3 region has 12 residues. In nucleotides, the CDR3 is TGCGCCAGCAGCTTGGATAACACTGAAGCTTTCTTT. Amino acids: CASSLDNTEAFF.

The chain uses TRBV20-1 and TRBJ1-1, with D tentatively TRBD1 (5 bases). Germline V gives CDR1 DFQATT, CDR2 SNEGSKA (reference sequence). The V gene lost 6 bases and the J gene lost 0 bases, with 17 bases spanning the gap. The CDR3 covers 15 residues. The CDR3: CSAKGWPGLNTEAFF. The CDR3 region has the DNA TGCAGTGCGAAGGGGTGGCCAGGTTTGAACACTGAAGCTTTCTTT.

The chain has TRBV6-2 or TRBV6-3 and TRBJ2-7, with 7 bases lining up with TRBD1. V was clipped by 4 bases and J by 0 bases; unmatched bases: 6. The CDR3 has 15 amino acids. The V gene's germline CDR1 is MNHEY and CDR2 SVGEGT. CDR3 coding DNA: TGTGCCAGCAGTTCAACAGGGGCCGTCTCCTACGAGCAGTACTTC. It codes for CASSSTGAVSYEQYF.